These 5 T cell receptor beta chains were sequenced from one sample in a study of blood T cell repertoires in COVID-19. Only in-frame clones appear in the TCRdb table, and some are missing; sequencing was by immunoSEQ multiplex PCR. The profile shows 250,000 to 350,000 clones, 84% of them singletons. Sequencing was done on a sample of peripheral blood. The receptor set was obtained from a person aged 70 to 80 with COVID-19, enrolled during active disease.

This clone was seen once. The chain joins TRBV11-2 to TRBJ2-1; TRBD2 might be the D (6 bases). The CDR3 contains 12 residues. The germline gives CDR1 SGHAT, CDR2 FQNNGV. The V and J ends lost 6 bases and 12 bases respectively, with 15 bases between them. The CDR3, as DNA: TGTGCCAGCAGTCTGACTAGGGTCAGGCAGTTCTTC. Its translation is CASSLTRVRQFF.

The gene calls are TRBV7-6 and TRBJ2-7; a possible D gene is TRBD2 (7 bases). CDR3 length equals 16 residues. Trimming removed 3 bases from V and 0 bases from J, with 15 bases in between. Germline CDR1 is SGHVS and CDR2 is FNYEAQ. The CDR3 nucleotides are TGTGCCAGCAGCTTTCGGGGGGCGGACAGCTCCTACGAGCAGTACTTC. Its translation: CASSFRGADSSYEQYF.

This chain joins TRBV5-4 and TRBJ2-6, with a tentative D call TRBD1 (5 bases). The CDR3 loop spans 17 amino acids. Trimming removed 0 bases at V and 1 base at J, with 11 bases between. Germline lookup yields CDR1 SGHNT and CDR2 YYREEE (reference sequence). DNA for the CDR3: TGTGCCAGCAGCTTGGTGACCAGGGTGTCTGGGGCCAACGTCCTGACTTTC. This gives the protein CASSLVTRVSGANVLTF.

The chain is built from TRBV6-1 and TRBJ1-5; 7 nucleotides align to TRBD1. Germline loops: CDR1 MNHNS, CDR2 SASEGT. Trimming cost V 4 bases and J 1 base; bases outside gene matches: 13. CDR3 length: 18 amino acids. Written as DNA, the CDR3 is TGTGCCAGCAGTGCCCCGGGACAGCTTTTCCTAAGCAATCAGCCCCAGCATTTT. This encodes CASSAPGQLFLSNQPQHF.

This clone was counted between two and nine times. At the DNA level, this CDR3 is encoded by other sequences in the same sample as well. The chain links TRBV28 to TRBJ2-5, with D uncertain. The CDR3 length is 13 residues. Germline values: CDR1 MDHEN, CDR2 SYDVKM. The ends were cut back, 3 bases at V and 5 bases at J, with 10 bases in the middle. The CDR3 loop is CASSLPSRETQYF. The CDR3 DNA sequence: TGTGCCAGCAGTTTGCCCTCCCGGGAGACCCAGTACTTC.